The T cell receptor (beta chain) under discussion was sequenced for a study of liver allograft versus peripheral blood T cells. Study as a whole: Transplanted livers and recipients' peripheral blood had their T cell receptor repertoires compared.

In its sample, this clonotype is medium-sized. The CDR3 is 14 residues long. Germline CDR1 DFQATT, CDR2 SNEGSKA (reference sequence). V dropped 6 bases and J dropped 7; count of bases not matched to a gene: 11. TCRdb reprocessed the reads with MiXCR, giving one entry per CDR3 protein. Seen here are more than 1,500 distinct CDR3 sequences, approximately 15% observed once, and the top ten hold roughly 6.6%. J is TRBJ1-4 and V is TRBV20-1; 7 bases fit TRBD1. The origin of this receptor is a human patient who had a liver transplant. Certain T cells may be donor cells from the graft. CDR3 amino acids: CSAERAGGSEKLFF. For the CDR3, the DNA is TGCAGTGCCGAGAGGGCAGGGGGATCTGAAAAACTGTTTTTT.